This T cell receptor beta chain was found in a study of shared clonotypes between healthy human individuals. The study, taken as a whole, reports: Naive subsets generally exceeded memory subsets in estimated richness. The authors expected sequencing depth to affect clonotype sharing among donors. Relative to clonotypes present in all four donors, those not shared had lower generation probabilities.

The CDR3 covers 14 residues. Trimming pared 0 bases from V and 3 bases from J, leaving 8 bases between. In germline, CDR1 is SGHDN, CDR2 FVKESK. Generated by immunoSEQ multiplex PCR, the TCRdb table keeps only in-frame clones and is missing some. This sample has about 2.4 million clones, with roughly 93% found just once. This clone came up once. Its target is not known. The same CDR3 arises from other DNA sequences in this sample as well. The sample taken for sequencing was naive CD4+ T cells from PBMCs. The subset denotes: CD45RA+ positively selected. The clonotype was recovered from a man younger than 35 in good health. Some clones in this sample may be carry-over from other donors' samples. The chain couples TRBV14 to TRBJ1-1; no reliable D call. The CDR3 loop reads CASSQDWGYTEAFF. In nucleotides, the CDR3 is TGTGCCAGCAGCCAAGATTGGGGTTACACTGAAGCTTTCTTT.